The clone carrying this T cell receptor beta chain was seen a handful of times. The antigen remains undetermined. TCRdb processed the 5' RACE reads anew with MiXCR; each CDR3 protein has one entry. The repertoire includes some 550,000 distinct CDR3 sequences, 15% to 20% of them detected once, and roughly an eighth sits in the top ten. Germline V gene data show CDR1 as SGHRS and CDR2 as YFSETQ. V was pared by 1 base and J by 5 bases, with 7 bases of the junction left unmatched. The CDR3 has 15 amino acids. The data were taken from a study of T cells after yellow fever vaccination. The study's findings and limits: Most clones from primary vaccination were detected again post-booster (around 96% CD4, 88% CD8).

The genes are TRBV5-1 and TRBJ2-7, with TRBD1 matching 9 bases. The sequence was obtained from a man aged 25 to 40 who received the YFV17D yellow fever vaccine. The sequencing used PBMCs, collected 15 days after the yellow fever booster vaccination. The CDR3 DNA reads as TGCGCCAGCAGCTTGAGTGGGACAGGGAACCACGAGCAGTACTTC. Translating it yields CASSLSGTGNHEQYF.